Presented here are 31 T cell receptor beta chains from one specimen sequenced in a study of T-cell reconstitution after alpha-beta-depleted transplantation in children (dated by TCRdb to 2015 to 2016). Receptors were amplified or captured by PCR. Sequencing used an Illumina HiSeq 2500. To normalize quantification of the TCRbeta repertoire, the TCR libraries were built with molecular barcoding that relied on unique molecular identifiers. TCRdb cleaned the public reads at Q25 with fastp, built clones with MiXCR and kept in-frame beta chains. Every entry covers one CDR3 protein and lists the most common genes and DNA from its rows. The table for this sample lists roughly 200,000 distinct CDR3 sequences; roughly 9% of them were counted only once. 5% to 7% of the sample comes from the top ten. Specimen: PBMCs from the stem cell graft donor, collected from the stem cell graft. The receptors shown here come from a human donor who donated a stem cell graft to a child with acute lymphoblastic leukemia.

This clonotype has only a few counts. V is TRBV12-3 or TRBV12-4 and J is TRBJ1-5; TRBD1 agrees at 10 bases. V shed 6 bases and J 7 bases; nucleotides not matched to a gene: 6. CDR3 size: 14 residues. The CDR3 sequence is CASSRDRGQQPQHF. The DNA for the CDR3 is TGTGCCAGCAGCAGGGACAGGGGACAGCAGCCCCAGCATTTT.

This clonotype was observed at least ten times. The chain carries TRBV4-1 and TRBJ2-1; D is tentatively TRBD1 or TRBD2 (5 bases each). CDR1 MGHRA and CDR2 YSYEKL come from the germline V gene. Trimming took 10 bases from V and 9 from J, leaving 19 bases between them. The CDR3 totals 13 residues. The CDR3 sequence is CATGTGNVGEQFF. In DNA form, the CDR3 reads TGCGCCACGGGGACGGGGAACGTCGGTGAGCAGTTCTTC.

Only a few counts were recorded for this clonotype. The gene calls are TRBV19 and TRBJ1-5; D call uncertain. Trimming stripped 2 bases from V and 2 bases from J, with 10 bases between. CDR1 is LNHDA, CDR2 SQIVND, per germline (reference sequence). This CDR3 is 15 amino acids long. CDR3 sequence: CASSIKQAGNQPQHF. CDR3 in DNA: TGTGCCAGTAGTATAAAGCAGGCGGGCAATCAGCCCCAGCATTTT.

This clonotype was seen only a few times. The V gene is TRBV7-2, the J gene TRBJ2-7, with D perhaps TRBD2 (5 bases). The CDR3 runs 15 residues. Germline V gene sequence: CDR1 SGHTA, CDR2 FQGNSA. Trimming cost V 3 bases and J 0 bases, with 12 bases left between them. DNA for the CDR3: TGTGCCAGCAGCTTGCCCAGCGGTATCTCCTACGAGCAGTACTTC. Its translation is CASSLPSGISYEQYF.

About this clonotype: One end of the junction fails to match germline, which may point to a read error. As DNA, the CDR3 is TGCTGTGCTAGGATGGCTAGCGGGACCTCTCGGAATGAGCAGTTCTTC. Its translation: CCARMASGTSRNEQFF. The J gene is TRBJ2-1, the V gene TRBV20-1, with 9 bases that match TRBD2. Germline CDR1 DFQATT, CDR2 SNEGSKA (reference sequence). There are 16 residues in the CDR3.

This clonotype has just one count. Being one base from a much bigger clone, this may be a read error. The CDR3 does not end in the conserved phenylalanine or tryptophan, so this is likely a read error. V is TRBV7-9 and J is TRBJ1-2, with a possible D match to TRBD1 (5 bases). Germline CDR1 is SEHNR and CDR2 is FQNEAQ (reference sequence). The germline V and J ends were trimmed by 1 base and 4 bases, with 7 bases remaining between them. The length of the CDR3 is 13 residues. The CDR3 loop reads CASSLDRFYGYTC. CDR3 coding DNA: TGTGCCAGCAGCTTAGACAGGTTCTATGGCTACACCTGC.

This clonotype was recorded at least ten times. The chain recombines TRBV5-1 with TRBJ2-1, with TRBD2 matching 12 bases. The junction had 4 bases not matched to a gene; V was cut back by 4 bases and J by 2 bases. Germline V gene data show CDR1 as SGHRS and CDR2 as YFSETQ. This CDR3 is built from 16 residues. CDR3: CASSVTSGGAYNEQFF. CDR3 DNA sequence: TGCGCCAGCAGCGTGACTAGCGGGGGAGCCTACAATGAGCAGTTCTTC.

This clonotype has just a few counts. The chain is built from TRBV15 and TRBJ1-3; the D is unclear. With 5 bases removed from V and 0 bases from J, the gap between germline ends came to 14 bases. The V gene's germline CDR1 is LNHNV and CDR2 YYDKDF (reference sequence). CDR3 length: 16 amino acids. The CDR3 region has the DNA TGTGCCACCAGCGACCAAATAGGATACTCTGGAAACACCATATATTTT. It encodes CATSDQIGYSGNTIYF.

This clonotype was detected many times. J is TRBJ2-7 and V is TRBV20-1; 9 bases are a match to TRBD1. Germline values: CDR1 DFQATT, CDR2 SNEGSKA (reference sequence). Trimming at V came to 3 bases and at J to 5 bases, leaving 11 bases not matched to a gene. This CDR3 region has 15 residues. CDR3 nucleotide sequence: TGCAGTGCTAGCCCAGGGACAGGGCTTAGACACGAGCAGTACTTC. It specifies CSASPGTGLRHEQYF.

This clonotype was recorded many times. The chain uses TRBV5-1 and TRBJ2-7; no clear D. The CDR3 runs 12 residues. The V end lost 4 bases, the J end lost 0 bases, and 5 bases lay between the germline ends. The V gene's germline CDR1 is SGHRS and CDR2 YFSETQ. The CDR3 loop is CASSPDSYEQYF. In DNA, the CDR3 is TGCGCCAGCAGCCCCGACTCCTACGAGCAGTACTTC.

This clonotype was observed many times. This chain joins TRBV18 and TRBJ2-2, with D maybe TRBD2 (5 bases). This CDR3 is built from 21 residues. V lost 1 base and J lost 2, with 26 bases in between. Germline values: CDR1 KGHSH, CDR2 LQKENI. In DNA form, the CDR3 reads TGTGCCAGCTCACCACTTCGTCTAGCTGGGAAGGGCTCTTCAAACACCGGGGAGCTGTTTTTT. Protein: CASSPLRLAGKGSSNTGELFF.

This clonotype was counted at least ten times. The chain is built from TRBV2 and TRBJ2-5, with 8 bases lining up with TRBD2. V gave up 3 bases and J gave up 2 bases; unmatched junction bases: 8. The CDR3 contains 16 residues. Germline values: CDR1 SNHLY, CDR2 FYNNEI. CDR3 region: CASSDRLATKQETQYF. In nucleotides, the CDR3 is TGTGCCAGCAGTGACAGACTAGCGACGAAACAAGAGACCCAGTACTTC.

The rearrangement uses TRBV10-3 and TRBJ1-4; TRBD1 aligns across 9 bases. The trim removed 11 bases at V and 7 bases at J, leaving 5 bases unmatched. CDR1 is ENHRY, CDR2 SYGVKD, per germline. The CDR3 consists of 12 residues. CDR3 coding DNA: TGTGCCTCCGGGACAGGGTCTGAAAAACTGTTTTTT. Its translation is CASGTGSEKLFF.

This clonotype was counted many times. CDR3 sequence: CASSLGLGYHEQYF. The CDR3 DNA is TGTGCCAGCAGCTTAGGGCTGGGTTACCACGAGCAGTACTTC. The V and J genes are TRBV11-2 and TRBJ2-7; D uncertain. Looked up from germline, CDR1 is SGHAT and CDR2 is FQNNGV. This CDR3 contains 14 residues. V was clipped by 1 base and J by 5 bases, with 12 bases between them.

In its sample, this clonotype was seen a few times. V and J are TRBV20-1 and TRBJ1-3; 9 bases are a match to TRBD1. This CDR3 is 13 amino acids long. Germline CDR1 DFQATT, CDR2 SNEGSKA (reference sequence). With 4 bases clipped from V and 4 bases from J, the junction kept 2 bases outside the gene matches. CDR3 sequence reads: CSAMGTGGNTIYF. The DNA of the CDR3 is TGCAGTGCTATGGGGACAGGGGGAAACACCATATATTTT.

This clonotype was seen at least ten times. The V and J genes are TRBV20-1 and TRBJ1-5; no clear D gene. Trimming cost V 5 bases and J 5 bases, with 22 bases left between them. CDR3 length: 16 residues. Germline V gives CDR1 DFQATT, CDR2 SNEGSKA (reference sequence). The CDR3 nucleotides read TGCAGTGCTTCCCCCGGTGGGCCTTCGGTCCATCAGCCCCAGCATTTT. This gives the protein CSASPGGPSVHQPQHF.

The CDR3 region is CASSWRTGVYEQYF. DNA of the CDR3: TGTGCCAGCAGCTGGAGGACAGGCGTCTACGAGCAGTACTTC. The chain combines TRBV7-8 with TRBJ2-7, with 7 nucleotides matching TRBD1. Germline CDR1 and CDR2: SGHVS and FQNEAQ. The CDR3 sequence is 14 residues long. The V segment lost 4 bases and the J segment 3 bases; nucleotides outside the gene matches: 6.

V gene TRBV2 combines with J gene TRBJ1-2, with 8 bases lining up with TRBD1. The CDR3 runs to 12 residues. CDR1 SNHLY and CDR2 FYNNEI come from the germline V gene. J lost 6 bases, V lost 6 bases, and 3 bases had no gene match. CDR3 sequence reads: CASRQGEDGYTF. CDR3 nucleotide sequence: TGTGCCAGCAGACAGGGGGAGGATGGCTACACCTTC.

This clonotype was detected many times. This chain connects TRBV10-3 to TRBJ2-2, with TRBD2 matching over 7 bases. Germline CDR1 reads ENHRY; CDR2 reads SYGVKD. V lost 3 bases to trimming and J lost 4 bases; unmatched junction nucleotides: 8. The CDR3 runs to 16 residues. The CDR3 DNA follows: TGTGCCATCAGTGATTGGGGGGGAGCTAGCACCGGGGAGCTGTTTTTT. It translates to CAISDWGGASTGELFF.

This clonotype occurred a few times. The chain combines TRBV5-1 with TRBJ2-2, with D possibly being TRBD1 (5 bases). Germline assignment: CDR1 SGHRS and CDR2 YFSETQ. V shed 1 base and J shed 5 bases, with 12 bases lying between them. This CDR3 spans 15 amino acids. This CDR3 is CASSLQAGNTGELFF. The DNA for the CDR3 is TGCGCCAGCAGCTTGCAGGCAGGGAATACCGGGGAGCTGTTTTTT.

The table lists this clonotype with many counts. The chain recombines TRBV7-8 with TRBJ1-1; TRBD1 matches 12 bases. Looked up from germline, CDR1 is SGHVS and CDR2 is FQNEAQ. V shed 2 bases and J 1 base; nucleotides not matched to a gene: 5. The CDR3 has 17 residues. The CDR3 protein is CASSLSWDRGQNTEAFF. The CDR3 DNA reads TGTGCCAGCAGCTTATCTTGGGACAGGGGGCAGAACACTGAAGCTTTCTTT. The full variable domain, rest sourced from reference TRBV7-8 and TRBJ1-1, is GAGVSQSPRYKVAKRGQDVALRCDPISGHVSLFWYQQALGQGPEFLTYFQNEAQLDKSGLPSDRFFAERPEGSVSTLKIQRTQQEDSAVYLCASSLSWDRGQNTEAFFGQGTRLTVV.

This clonotype has a count of ten or more. This chain links TRBV7-7 with TRBJ2-5; D might be TRBD1 (7 bases). Germline V gives CDR1 SSHAT, CDR2 FNYEAQ (reference sequence). This CDR3 region has 17 residues. Trimming took 2 bases from V and 2 from J, leaving 18 bases between them. CDR3 in amino acids: CASSLMGGGTAQETQYF. The CDR3 nucleotides read TGTGCCAGCAGCTTAATGGGGGGTGGGACAGCACAAGAGACCCAGTACTTC.

Many counts were recorded for this clonotype. V gene TRBV7-6 combines with J gene TRBJ2-3; D is possibly TRBD2 (5 bases). Germline lookup yields CDR1 SGHVS and CDR2 FNYEAQ. The CDR3 length is 14 residues. Trimming took 6 bases from V and 0 from J, leaving 10 bases between them. The CDR3, as DNA: TGTGCCAGCAGTATCCCGGGGAGCACAGATACGCAGTATTTT. It specifies CASSIPGSTDTQYF. The entire variable domain, with the rest obtained from reference TRBV7-6 and TRBJ2-3, is as follows: GAGVSQSPRYKVTKRGQDVALRCDPISGHVSLYWYRQALGQGPEFLTYFNYEAQQDKSGLPNDRFSAERPEGSISTLTIQRTEQRDSAMYRCASSIPGSTDTQYFGPGTRLTVL.

This clonotype was seen repeatedly, ten times or more. The chain combines TRBV7-9 with TRBJ1-1, with TRBD1 identical over 7 bases. The germline V gene encodes CDR1 SEHNR and CDR2 FQNEAQ (reference sequence). CDR3 size: 14 residues. V was pared by 5 bases and J by 6 bases, with 9 bases of the junction left unmatched. The CDR3 is CASSVGTAPPEAFF. CDR3 coding DNA: TGTGCCAGCAGCGTAGGGACAGCTCCCCCTGAAGCTTTCTTT.

At least ten counts were recorded for this clonotype. The chain carries TRBV4-1 and TRBJ1-1; 8 bases map to TRBD1. This CDR3 has 14 amino acids. V was clipped by 3 bases and J by 3 bases; unmatched bases: 3. Per the germline V gene, CDR1 is MGHRA and CDR2 is YSYEKL. The CDR3 coding sequence is TGCGCCAGCAGCCATCGACAGGGGCACACTGAAGCTTTCTTT. It is translated as CASSHRQGHTEAFF.

This clonotype was seen repeatedly, ten times or more. V usage is TRBV5-1 and J usage is TRBJ2-3; possibly TRBD1 or TRBD2 for D (5 bases each). V lost 2 bases, J lost 4 bases, and 11 bases lay in between. The CDR3 totals 14 residues. Germline CDR1 SGHRS, CDR2 YFSETQ. The CDR3 region is CASSFGQGPDTQYF. The CDR3 DNA reads TGCGCCAGCAGCTTTGGGCAGGGACCAGATACGCAGTATTTT.

This clonotype was seen many times. This rearrangement joins TRBV18 to TRBJ2-1; D ambiguous. The CDR3 is made up of 14 amino acids. The germline gives CDR1 KGHSH, CDR2 LQKENI. V was pared by 4 bases and J by 5 bases, with 12 bases between. CDR3 bases: TGTGCCAGCTCACAGGCCAGATCTAACAATGAGCAGTTCTTC. This encodes CASSQARSNNEQFF.

This clonotype was observed a few times. The V and J genes are TRBV15 and TRBJ1-2, with 7 nucleotides matching TRBD1. The V gene's germline CDR1 is LNHNV and CDR2 YYDKDF (reference sequence). Trimming took 3 bases from V and 2 from J; bases not matched to a gene: 9. This CDR3 contains 16 residues. The CDR3 loop reads CATSSETGTVNYGYTF. The DNA of the CDR3 is TGTGCCACCAGCAGTGAAACCGGGACAGTGAACTATGGCTACACCTTC.

This clonotype has a handful of counts. The J gene is TRBJ2-2, the V gene TRBV6-5; a weak D match, TRBD2 (5 bases). In germline, CDR1 is MNHEY, CDR2 SVGAGI. Trimming removed 2 bases from V and 5 bases from J, with 9 bases in between. The CDR3 consists of 14 residues. The CDR3 region has the DNA TGTGCCAGCAGTTACGAGGGTATGACCGGGGAGCTGTTTTTT. Translating gives CASSYEGMTGELFF.

V usage is TRBV7-7 and J usage is TRBJ2-1; D gene unclear. The CDR3 covers 13 residues. Germline CDR1 reads SSHAT; CDR2 reads FNYEAQ (reference sequence). Between the trimmed V and J ends, which lost 1 base and 5 bases, there was a span of 6 bases. CDR3 loop: CASSLEPNNEQFF. CDR3 sequence (DNA): TGTGCCAGCAGCTTAGAGCCGAACAATGAGCAGTTCTTC.

The table lists this clonotype with many counts. The V gene is TRBV7-6, the J gene TRBJ2-7, with TRBD1 matching over 8 bases. V shed 7 bases and J 0 bases; nucleotides not matched to a gene: 8. CDR3 size: 15 residues. Germline CDR1 and CDR2: SGHVS and FNYEAQ. The CDR3 DNA reads as TGTGCCAGCACCCAGGGGGCTAGCGTCTCCTACGAGCAGTACTTC. Protein: CASTQGASVSYEQYF.